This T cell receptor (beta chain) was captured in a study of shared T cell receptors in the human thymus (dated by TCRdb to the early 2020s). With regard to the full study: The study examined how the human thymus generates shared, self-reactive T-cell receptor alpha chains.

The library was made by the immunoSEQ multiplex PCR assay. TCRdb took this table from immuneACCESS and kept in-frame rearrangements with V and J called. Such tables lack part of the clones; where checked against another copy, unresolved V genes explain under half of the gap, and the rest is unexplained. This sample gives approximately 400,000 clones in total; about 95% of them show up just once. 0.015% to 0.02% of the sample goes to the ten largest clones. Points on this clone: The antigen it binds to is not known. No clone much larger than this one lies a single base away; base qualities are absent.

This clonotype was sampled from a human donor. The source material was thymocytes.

CDR3 region: CASSPDRGVSPLHF. The sequence in DNA is TGTGCCAGCTCACCCGACAGGGGTGTATCACCCCTCCACTTT. The chain employs TRBV18 and TRBJ1-6; 8 bases in between match TRBD1. Including cysteine and phenylalanine, the CDR3 has 14 amino acids. Only the CDR3 DNA is retained, 42 bases long and in frame from the first base. V ends up 3 bases short and J 10 bases short, with an unmatched junction base count of 5. In the germline V gene, CDR1 corresponds to KGHSH and CDR2 to LQKENI.